This T cell receptor beta chain was identified in a study of blood T cell repertoires in COVID-19 (dated by TCRdb to the early 2020s). Broadly, across the study: The collaborator samples originated in the United States, Italy and Spain and spanned the acute and convalescent phases of COVID-19. A de-identified subject ID, COVID-19 status, age in years and sex were almost always included in the sample metadata. The material from the prospective study consisted of cDNA or gDNA derived from T cells, B-cell-depleted T cells, or PBMCs. The repertoires were made available in a free public database intended to serve as a resource for research on the immune response to SARS-CoV-2. The samples were drawn from two sources: the first 160 participants of the ongoing ImmuneRACE study, and 1,200 or so subjects contributed by 6 global collaborators. Deeply sampled blood TCRbeta repertoires from subjects exposed to, actively infected with, or recovered from COVID-19 were included in the dataset. Where available, HLA class I and class II types were taken from metadata supplied by the sample provider and were not determined by assay-based typing. Study-wide conclusions, independent of this receptor: How much clinical and demographic metadata was included differed by source and by participant, and the metadata was provided uncurated.

From the cysteine through the phenylalanine, the CDR3 covers 13 amino acids. The read is trimmed to its CDR3 DNA, 39 bases read in frame from base 1. V is reduced by 4 bases and J by 1 base, leaving a spacing of 7 bases between them. The germline V gene yields SGHTA for CDR1 and FQGTGA for CDR2. Participants in the prospective study were enrolled through a virtual design, were aged about 18 to 90 years, and lived in 20 to 30 United States geographic areas. Cohort assignment in the prospective study relied on participant-reported clinical history from a screening survey and a study questionnaire. A participant counted as exposed if, within 2 weeks of entering the study, that participant had been in contact with someone who had a PCR-confirmed or clinician-diagnosed COVID-19 case. In the prospective study, mobile phlebotomists collected whole blood, serum and a nasopharyngeal or oropharyngeal swab from each participant. Over a roughly two-month period, participants in the prospective study had the option of providing additional blood draws and questionnaires. Prospective study blood samples were shipped either frozen or at room temperature before DNA extraction.

In the case of this clone: Its antigen is still unknown. Per-base quality was not reported, and no clone a single base away is much larger than it.

The immunoSEQ Assay, a bias-controlled multiplex PCR, was used to amplify TCRbeta CDR3 regions from genomic DNA. The authors processed their data as follows. The number of nucleated cells in each sample was estimated by amplification of reference gene primers within the assay. Sequence reads were collapsed and filtered to measure the absolute abundance of every unique TCRbeta CDR3 rearrangement. Productive Simpson clonality was computed per sample as the square root of Simpson's diversity index over productive rearrangements. The immuneACCESS repertoire file appears here via TCRdb, limited to in-frame rearrangements. These files lack a portion of the clones; in checked studies, under half of the deficit traces to unresolved V genes, and the cause of the others is not known. V, J and clone size are those of that table, while D and trimming were read from the DNA. This sample has around 270,000 clones in its table, and about 90% of those were observed once. Clones ranked in the top ten supply 3.1% of the sample.

The sample was PBMCs or T cells enriched from blood (not recorded which). This clonotype was obtained from a woman aged 40 to 50 who had been exposed to COVID-19. This chain is built from TRBV7-3 and TRBJ1-1; TRBD1 is perhaps the D gene, given 6 matching bases. The DNA sequence is as follows: TGTGCCAGCAGCTCGGGACAGAACACTGAAGCTTTCTTT. Its amino acids are CASSSGQNTEAFF.